This passage covers 32 T cell receptor beta chains from one sample sequenced in a study of long-term antiretroviral therapy in people with HIV. Sequencing used immunoSEQ v3.0 at survey level. Measured with immunoSEQ multiplex PCR; TCRdb has only the in-frame clones, and not every one. This table holds roughly 18,000 clones, about nine tenths found once. The sample consisted of unsorted PBMCs, taken 3 years after starting antiretroviral therapy. The receptors originated from a man aged 50 to 60 with HIV.

The chain carries TRBV2 and TRBJ2-2, with 9 bases that match TRBD1. Germline trimming cut 8 bases from V and 1 base from J; bases unmatched to any gene: 2. The germline gives CDR1 SNHLY, CDR2 FYNNEI. CDR3 size: 14 residues. The CDR3 loop reads CASRDRVNTGELFF. CDR3 DNA: TGTGCCAGCCGGGACAGGGTGAACACCGGGGAGCTGTTTTTT.

The CDR3 here is CASSISGQSYEQYF. In nucleotides, the CDR3 is TGTGCCAGTAGTATCTCTGGTCAGTCCTACGAGCAGTACTTC. The chain employs TRBV19 and TRBJ2-7; D is undetermined. This CDR3 has 14 amino acids. V was clipped by 3 bases and J by 1 base, with 10 bases between them. In germline, CDR1 is LNHDA, CDR2 SQIVND (reference sequence).

The chain uses TRBV9 and TRBJ2-1; D call uncertain. The CDR3 length is 13 residues. CDR1 SGDLS and CDR2 YYNGEE come from the germline V gene. V dropped 3 bases and J dropped 9 bases, with 13 bases sitting between them. The CDR3 nucleotides are TGTGCCAGCAGCGAAGTAGTGGTCGGTGAGCAGTTCTTC. This translates into CASSEVVVGEQFF. Filled out from reference TRBV9 and TRBJ2-1, the complete variable domain reads DSGVTQTPKHLITATGQRVTLRCSPRSGDLSVYWYQQSLDQGLQFLIQYYNGEERAKGNILERFSAQQFPDLHSELNLSSLELGDSALYFCASSEVVVGEQFFGPGTRLTVL.

In this sample, this clone turned up once. The CDR3 nucleotides read TGCGCCAGCAGCTTGGGAGCGGGGGGCTACAATGAGCAGTTCTTC. Its translation is CASSLGAGGYNEQFF. The chain links TRBV5-1 to TRBJ2-1; 9 bases are a match to TRBD2. J gave up 3 bases and V 0 bases, and 1 base lay outside the gene matches. CDR3 size: 15 residues. CDR1 and CDR2 (germline): SGHRS, YFSETQ.

The V and J genes are TRBV4-3 and TRBJ2-1; 13 bases align to TRBD2. This CDR3 comprises 15 residues. With V trimmed by 4 bases and J by 9 bases, 6 bases remained unmatched. CDR1 LGHNA and CDR2 YSLEER come from the germline V gene. Here the CDR3 DNA reads TGCGCCAGCAGCCCACCGGGACTAGCGGGGAGTGAGCAGTTCTTC. It encodes CASSPPGLAGSEQFF.

V usage is TRBV27 and J usage is TRBJ2-7; 9 bases agree with TRBD2. The CDR3 runs 16 residues. The V segment lost 5 bases and the J segment 0 bases; nucleotides outside the gene matches: 8. Germline loops: CDR1 MNHEY, CDR2 SMNVEV (reference sequence). This CDR3 is CASSDLSGGHSYEQYF. The CDR3 DNA follows: TGTGCCAGCAGTGACCTTAGCGGGGGCCACTCCTACGAGCAGTACTTC.

J is TRBJ2-7 and V is TRBV10-2, with 10 nucleotides matching TRBD2. The CDR3 has 17 amino acids. Germline V gene data show CDR1 as WSHSY and CDR2 as SAAADI. V shed 2 bases, J shed 0 bases, and the junction held 7 bases outside the gene matches. CDR3 coding DNA: TGCGCCAGCAGTGAGAGGATTAGCGGGGGGTCCTCCTACGAGCAGTACTTC. Amino acids: CASSERISGGSSYEQYF.

This clone was found once. The gene calls are TRBV25-1 and TRBJ1-1; no clear D gene. The CDR3 covers 11 residues. Per the germline V gene, CDR1 is MGHDK and CDR2 is SYGVNS. Trimming took off 7 bases at V and 2 bases at J, with 5 bases between the two ends. DNA for the CDR3: TGTGCCAGCACTTTCAACACTGAAGCTTTCTTT. Residues: CASTFNTEAFF.

The chain recombines TRBV5-4 with TRBJ2-5, with D tentatively TRBD1 (6 bases). With 1 base removed from V and 5 bases from J, the gap between germline ends came to 15 bases. Germline lookup yields CDR1 SGHNT and CDR2 YYREEE (reference sequence). There are 15 residues in the CDR3. The CDR3 DNA is TGTGCCAGCAGCTTGTTTACAGGGTACGAGGAGACCCAGTACTTC. Its protein is CASSLFTGYEETQYF.

The chain recombines TRBV28 with TRBJ2-7; D possibly corresponds to TRBD2 (5 bases). Germline V gives CDR1 MDHEN, CDR2 SYDVKM. The V gene lost 6 bases and the J gene lost 0 bases, with 12 bases spanning the gap. The CDR3 is 14 residues long. The CDR3 spells CASRLGGDSYEQYF. The CDR3 nucleotides read TGTGCCAGCAGACTAGGTGGGGACTCCTACGAGCAGTACTTC.

This chain links TRBV11-2 with TRBJ1-2, with 7 bases matching TRBD1. Germline V lookup: CDR1 SGHAT, CDR2 FQNNGV. This CDR3 spans 15 amino acids. The junction had 10 bases not matched to a gene; V was cut back by 5 bases and J by 4 bases. CDR3 nucleotide sequence: TGTGCCAGCAGCCAGGGGCAGGGGGGCGGCTATGGCTACACCTTC. Translating gives CASSQGQGGGYGYTF.

The chain uses TRBV11-1 and TRBJ1-1; D is uncertain. Germline lookup yields CDR1 SGHAT and CDR2 FQDESV (reference sequence). Trimming pared 5 bases from V and 0 bases from J, leaving 10 bases between. The CDR3 contains 14 residues. The CDR3 is CASSPRRVNTEAFF. The CDR3 DNA follows: TGTGCCAGCAGCCCTAGGAGGGTGAACACTGAAGCTTTCTTT.

The V call is TRBV19, the J call TRBJ1-2; 8 nucleotides line up with TRBD1. Trimming cost V 5 bases and J 8 bases; bases outside gene matches: 7. The germline CDR1 and CDR2 sequences are LNHDA and SQIVND (reference sequence). The CDR3 runs 13 residues. DNA of the CDR3: TGTGCCAGTAGTCTCGGGACAGGCGGGGGCTACACCTTC. Protein: CASSLGTGGGYTF.

The DNA of the CDR3 is TGTGCCAGCAGCTTGGCGACAGGGGTAGACACCGGGGAGCTGTTTTTT. Its translation is CASSLATGVDTGELFF. J is TRBJ2-2 and V is TRBV5-6; 8 nucleotides line up with TRBD1. The germline gives CDR1 SGHDT, CDR2 YYEEEE. The V and J ends lost 0 bases and 3 bases, in that order; junction bases with no gene match: 4. CDR3 length: 16 amino acids.

This chain connects TRBV5-1 to TRBJ2-2; 11 nucleotides line up with TRBD1. There are 17 residues in the CDR3. CDR1 and CDR2 from the germline V gene are SGHRS and YFSETQ. V shed 4 bases and J 3 bases; nucleotides not matched to a gene: 8. CDR3 sequence: CASSPTDRGPYTGELFF. The DNA for the CDR3 is TGCGCCAGCAGCCCGACGGACAGGGGGCCTTACACCGGGGAGCTGTTTTTT.

The chain combines TRBV19 with TRBJ2-3, with D possibly being TRBD1 (6 bases). From germline, CDR1 is LNHDA and CDR2 SQIVND (reference sequence). V was clipped by 4 bases and J by 1 base, with 9 bases between them. The CDR3 covers 14 residues. CDR3 region: CASSNRAGTDTQYF. The DNA of the CDR3 is TGTGCCAGTAGTAACAGGGCCGGCACAGATACGCAGTATTTT.

The gene calls are TRBV28 and TRBJ1-5, with TRBD1 matching over 7 bases. Germline-derived CDR1 and CDR2 are MDHEN and SYDVKM. The length of the CDR3 is 15 residues. J gave up 4 bases and V 6 bases, and 9 bases lay outside the gene matches. The CDR3 bases are TGTGCCAGCAGCTCAAGGGGGCGATTAAATCAGCCCCAGCATTTT. As protein: CASSSRGRLNQPQHF.

CDR3 amino acids: CASSERGGELFF. The DNA of the CDR3 is TGTGCCAGCAGTGAACGGGGCGGGGAGCTGTTTTTT. This rearrangement joins TRBV2 to TRBJ2-2; the D gene is possibly TRBD2 (5 bases). Germline CDR1 reads SNHLY; CDR2 reads FYNNEI. V lost 2 bases, J lost 7 bases, and 5 bases lay in between. The CDR3 is 12 residues long.

This clone appeared a single time. This chain links TRBV5-6 with TRBJ1-5; maybe TRBD1 (6 bases). With 5 bases removed from V and 3 bases from J, the gap between germline ends came to 15 bases. The CDR3 spans 15 residues. Germline V gene sequence: CDR1 SGHDT, CDR2 YYEEEE. The CDR3 is CASSRRTGNNQPQHF. The CDR3 coding sequence is TGTGCCAGCAGTCGAAGAACAGGGAACAATCAGCCCCAGCATTTT.

The chain has TRBV7-9 and TRBJ1-2; D gene unclear. This CDR3 has 13 amino acids. Germline V gene sequence: CDR1 SEHNR, CDR2 FQNEAQ (reference sequence). Trimming took 8 bases from V and 0 from J, leaving 10 bases between them. The CDR3 sequence is CASGQTSNYGYTF. The CDR3 DNA follows: TGTGCCAGCGGTCAGACTTCTAACTATGGCTACACCTTC.

The chain links TRBV28 to TRBJ2-4, with 7 bases lining up with TRBD1. This CDR3 spans 16 amino acids. Unmatched junction bases numbered 11, after V lost 6 bases and J lost 3 bases. CDR1 and CDR2 from the germline V gene are MDHEN and SYDVKM. In nucleotides, the CDR3 is TGTGCCAGCAGCTTCCTTCCGACAGGGAACAAAAACATTCAGTACTTC. As protein: CASSFLPTGNKNIQYF.

In this sample, this clone turned up a few times. The rearrangement links TRBV5-6 to TRBJ1-6; 7 bases map to TRBD1. The CDR3 spans 14 residues. V lost 0 bases and J lost 10; bases outside the gene matches: 4. Germline lookup yields CDR1 SGHDT and CDR2 YYEEEE. In nucleotides, the CDR3 is TGTGCCAGCAGCTTGGGACAGGGCCGGTCACCCCTCCACTTT. It codes for CASSLGQGRSPLHF.

The rearrangement links TRBV5-1 to TRBJ1-2, with a possible D match to TRBD1 (6 bases). Per the germline V gene, CDR1 is SGHRS and CDR2 is YFSETQ. With 4 bases removed from V and 2 bases from J, the gap between germline ends came to 12 bases. This CDR3 is 14 amino acids long. The CDR3 loop is CASSPGDRNYGYTF. CDR3 DNA: TGCGCCAGCAGCCCGGGCGACAGGAACTATGGCTACACCTTC.

The chain uses TRBV7-8 and TRBJ2-7, with 7 bases lining up with TRBD2. Germline assignment: CDR1 SGHVS and CDR2 FQNEAQ. V gave up 2 bases and J gave up 1 base; unmatched junction bases: 2. The CDR3 totals 14 residues. CDR3 sequence: CASSLTSASYEQYF. CDR3 DNA sequence: TGTGCCAGCAGCTTAACTAGCGCATCCTACGAGCAGTACTTC.

The chain combines TRBV4-3 with TRBJ1-6; 9 nucleotides match TRBD1. CDR3 length equals 15 residues. In germline, CDR1 is LGHNA, CDR2 YSLEER. V shed 6 bases, J shed 6 bases, and the junction held 6 bases outside the gene matches. The CDR3 reads CASRQQGARNSPLHF. The CDR3 nucleotides read TGCGCCAGCAGACAACAGGGGGCTCGTAATTCACCCCTCCACTTT.

The J gene is TRBJ2-3, the V gene TRBV12-5; 8 positions agree with TRBD1. Germline lookup yields CDR1 LGHNT and CDR2 FRNRAP. There are 14 residues in the CDR3. V shed 6 bases and J 4 bases; nucleotides not matched to a gene: 6. The CDR3 protein is CASGPGQGPDTQYF. CDR3 coding DNA: TGTGCTAGTGGGCCCGGACAGGGACCAGATACGCAGTATTTT.

This clone was counted a single time. The rearrangement uses TRBV6-5 and TRBJ1-1; tentatively, D is TRBD1 (6 bases). Trimming took off 0 bases at V and 0 bases at J, with 8 bases between the two ends. The V gene's germline CDR1 is MNHEY and CDR2 SVGAGI. The CDR3 runs 15 residues. CDR3: CASSYSGTMNTEAFF. The DNA of the CDR3 is TGTGCCAGCAGTTACTCCGGGACAATGAACACTGAAGCTTTCTTT.

V gene TRBV10-3 combines with J gene TRBJ2-3; D unresolved. CDR3 size: 15 residues. Germline CDR1 ENHRY, CDR2 SYGVKD. V lost 9 bases, J lost 0 bases, and 16 bases lay in between. CDR3 sequence: CAIALGQDSTDTQYF. The CDR3 nucleotides read TGTGCCATAGCCCTCGGCCAGGACAGCACAGATACGCAGTATTTT.

The gene calls are TRBV11-2 and TRBJ2-2; D is possibly TRBD1 (6 bases). This CDR3 is built from 12 residues. V was pared by 5 bases and J by 8 bases, with 9 bases between. Per the germline V gene, CDR1 is SGHAT and CDR2 is FQNNGV. Here the CDR3 DNA reads TGTGCCAGCAGCCCAGGGGCAGGGGAGCTGTTTTTT. Translated, it gives CASSPGAGELFF. Drawing the rest from reference TRBV11-2 and TRBJ2-2, the complete variable domain is EAGVAQSPRYKIIEKRQSVAFWCNPISGHATLYWYQQILGQGPKLLIQFQNNGVVDDSQLPKDRFSAERLKGVDSTLKIQPAKLEDSAVYLCASSPGAGELFFGEGSRLTVL.

This CDR3 reads CASSYYLAADTQYF. CDR3 DNA: TGTGCCAGCAGTTATTACCTAGCGGCAGATACGCAGTATTTT. The rearrangement links TRBV6-5 to TRBJ2-3, with 7 nucleotides matching TRBD2. The CDR3 spans 14 residues. The germline V gene encodes CDR1 MNHEY and CDR2 SVGAGI. Losses at the gene ends were 3 bases for V and 4 bases for J; bases not matched to a gene: 4.

The chain has TRBV6-1 and TRBJ1-2; 11 bases match TRBD1. Per the germline V gene, CDR1 is MNHNS and CDR2 is SASEGT. Trimming removed 6 bases from V and 7 bases from J; junction bases left unmatched: 7. This CDR3 contains 14 residues. The CDR3 bases are TGTGCCAGCAGGGGACAGGGGGTGAGTGGTGGCTACACCTTC. Its translation is CASRGQGVSGGYTF.

V gene TRBV6-1 combines with J gene TRBJ1-1; D remains unclear. V was clipped by 5 bases and J by 1 base, with 8 bases between them. Per the germline V gene, CDR1 is MNHNS and CDR2 is SASEGT. This CDR3 region has 13 residues. CDR3 DNA sequence: TGTGCCAGCAGTCCCTGGGGGAACACTGAAGCTTTCTTT. Its protein product is CASSPWGNTEAFF.